One and the same sample provided the 10 T cell receptor beta chains below, sequenced in a study of cytomegalovirus exposure and HLA in healthy donors. In the PCR, 60 Vbeta and 13 Jbeta primers were used. Repertoires were generated with immunoSEQ multiplex PCR, while TCRdb's copy carries only in-frame clones and drops some. The sample lists some 40,000 clones; about 60% were seen once. Sequenced input: PBMCs. The source is a man in his sixties in good health and CMV-seropositive.

This sequence joins TRBV7-9 and TRBJ2-7; possible D gene TRBD2, 5 bases. CDR3 length: 14 residues. Between the trimmed V and J ends, which lost 3 bases and 0 bases, there was a span of 9 bases. CDR1 SEHNR and CDR2 FQNEAQ come from the germline V gene (reference sequence). CDR3 nucleotide sequence: TGTGCCAGCAGCTTCACCGGGGACTCCTACGAGCAGTACTTC. This sequence encodes CASSFTGDSYEQYF.

The V and J genes are TRBV6-6 and TRBJ2-5; TRBD2 matches 9 bases. Unmatched junction bases numbered 3, after V lost 5 bases and J lost 2 bases. Per germline, CDR1 MNHNY and CDR2 SVGAGI (reference sequence). The CDR3 runs 14 residues. In DNA form, the CDR3 reads TGTGCCAGCAGTCCCGGACTAGCGCAAGAGACCCAGTACTTC. Translation: CASSPGLAQETQYF.

The CDR3 protein is CASSGSGESRQPQHF. The CDR3 DNA follows: TGTGCCAGCAGTGGGTCGGGGGAAAGTCGTCAGCCCCAGCATTTT. The V call is TRBV28, the J call TRBJ1-5, with a tentative D call TRBD1 (5 bases). The CDR3 has 15 residues. The V end was cut by 5 bases, the J end by 6 bases, with 17 bases between. CDR1 MDHEN and CDR2 SYDVKM come from the germline V gene.

This clone was detected a few times. The J gene is TRBJ1-4, the V gene TRBV30, with a weak D call TRBD1 (6 bases). Deletions cut 0 bases from V and 5 bases from J, with 22 bases between. Per the germline V gene, CDR1 is GTSNPN and CDR2 is SVGIG (reference sequence). The CDR3 runs 18 residues. As DNA, the CDR3 is TGTGCCTGGAGTGTATTCCTAGGGTTGACCAGGGGAAATGAAAAACTGTTTTTT. Protein sequence: CAWSVFLGLTRGNEKLFF.

The rearrangement joins TRBV7-3 to TRBJ2-3, with D perhaps TRBD2 (6 bases). The length of the CDR3 is 18 residues. CDR1 SGHTA and CDR2 FQGTGA come from the germline V gene. The V gene lost 1 base and the J gene lost 2 bases, with 19 bases spanning the gap. The CDR3 coding sequence is TGTGCCAGCAGCTTAAGATACCGCGGGGATGGGATCACAGATACGCAGTATTTT. Translated, it gives CASSLRYRGDGITDTQYF.

The chain couples TRBV20-1 to TRBJ1-3; 8 bases align to TRBD1. The CDR3 is 10 amino acids. Germline CDR1 is DFQATT and CDR2 is SNEGSKA (reference sequence). J lost 16 bases, V lost 6 bases, and 8 bases had no gene match. The CDR3 coding sequence is TGCAGTGCCCAGCCAGGGGGCGGTTATTTT. Protein: CSAQPGGGYF.

In DNA, the CDR3 is TGTGCCACCAGCAGTCGGAACTACTCCCCGGGGGGGTATGGCTACACCTTC. Protein product: CATSSRNYSPGGYGYTF. V is TRBV15 and J is TRBJ1-2; TRBD1 is a possible D gene (5 bases). The germline V gene has CDR1 LNHNV and CDR2 YYDKDF (reference sequence). V gave up 3 bases and J gave up 5 bases, with 22 bases separating them. This CDR3 spans 17 amino acids.

In this sample, this clone turned up once. The chain recombines TRBV19 with TRBJ2-1; possible D gene TRBD1, 6 bases. Germline-derived CDR1 and CDR2 are LNHDA and SQIVND (reference sequence). There are 15 residues in the CDR3. Trimming removed 5 bases from V and 0 bases from J, with 11 bases in between. This chain's CDR3 is CASSQQGSSYNEQFF. The CDR3 DNA follows: TGTGCCAGTAGTCAACAGGGAAGCTCCTACAATGAGCAGTTCTTC.

This chain links TRBV30 with TRBJ1-4; 11 bases are a match to TRBD1. The V and J ends lost 3 bases and 8 bases, in that order; junction bases with no gene match: 8. The CDR3 has 15 amino acids. Looked up from germline, CDR1 is GTSNPN and CDR2 is SVGIG (reference sequence). The CDR3 coding sequence is TGTGCCTGGAGCACCGGACAGGGGGCAGGAGAAAAACTGTTTTTT. This translates into CAWSTGQGAGEKLFF.

In nucleotides, the CDR3 is TGCGCCAGCAGCCGATTGGGAGGGTCTGAAGCTTTCTTT. This gives the protein CASSRLGGSEAFF. V is TRBV5-1 and J is TRBJ1-1; D is ambiguous. Germline CDR1 reads SGHRS; CDR2 reads YFSETQ. Between the trimmed V and J ends, which lost 4 bases and 6 bases, there was a span of 13 bases. This CDR3 contains 13 residues.